The following is a T cell receptor (beta chain) sequence with its context. V was shortened by 6 bases and J by 0 bases, with 7 bases between the two germline ends. Germline CDR1 MNHEY, CDR2 SMNVEV (reference sequence). The CDR3 is made up of 13 amino acids. The time point was: cycle 4 day 1 (C4D1), after around six weeks of nivolumab. In every patient, relapse followed autologous stem cell transplantation, while exposure to brentuximab vedotin differed. Researchers report purifying CD4+ T cells from thawed PBMCs by magnetic negative selection. TCRdb keeps only in-frame clones here, not all; method: immunoSEQ multiplex PCR. This table holds 25,000 or so clones, around 85% found once. This specimen comes from a study of PD-1 blockade in classical Hodgkin lymphoma.

This sequence joins TRBV27 and TRBJ2-3; D possibly corresponds to TRBD2 (5 bases). The TCR was taken from a human donor with classical Hodgkin lymphoma. This specimen consisted of CD4+ T cells from blood, obtained before the fourth cycle of nivolumab. The CDR3 nucleotides are TGTGCCAGCAGCGGGAAGAGCACAGATACGCAGTATTTT. Translating gives CASSGKSTDTQYF.